This passage covers 17 T cell receptor beta chains from one sample sequenced in a study of blood T cell repertoires in COVID-19. TCRdb's table, derived via immunoSEQ multiplex PCR, lists solely in-frame clones and lacks some. The sample shows 150,000 to 200,000 clones, almost 80% of them seen only once. Sample: peripheral blood. The origin of the receptors is a man in his sixties with active or convalescent COVID-19.

J is TRBJ2-7 and V is TRBV7-2, with 9 positions matching TRBD2. Germline CDR1 and CDR2: SGHTA and FQGNSA. This CDR3 region has 14 residues. Unmatched junction bases numbered 5, after V lost 5 bases and J lost 3 bases. The CDR3 spells CASSVIAGDYEQYF. DNA for the CDR3: TGTGCCAGCAGCGTCATAGCGGGAGACTACGAGCAGTACTTC.

V is TRBV7-3 and J is TRBJ2-3; 10 bases agree with TRBD2. Germline V gives CDR1 SGHTA, CDR2 FQGTGA. CDR3 size: 16 residues. After removal of 2 bases from V and 3 bases from J, the junction contained 5 bases not matched to a gene. The CDR3 region has the DNA TGTGCCAGCAGCTTAGGGCTAGCGGGAGTTACAGATACGCAGTATTTT. It is translated as CASSLGLAGVTDTQYF.

V and J are TRBV12-3 or TRBV12-4 and TRBJ2-3; D remains unclear. The ends were cut back, 5 bases at V and 3 bases at J, with 3 bases in the middle. The CDR3 is made up of 11 amino acids. The CDR3 coding sequence is TGTGCCAGCAGTCCGACAGATACGCAGTATTTT. Encoded protein: CASSPTDTQYF.

This chain connects TRBV7-2 to TRBJ1-5; no clear D. The CDR3 has 15 amino acids. Trimming stripped 1 base from V and 7 bases from J, with 14 bases between. Germline V gene data show CDR1 as SGHTA and CDR2 as FQGNSA. As DNA, the CDR3 is TGTGCCAGCAGCTTAGTAGCCGGGGAGGGCCAGCCCCAGCATTTT. Residues: CASSLVAGEGQPQHF.

This sequence joins TRBV5-5 and TRBJ2-1; 8 nucleotides agree with TRBD2. Germline loops: CDR1 SGHKS, CDR2 YYEKEE (reference sequence). V dropped 7 bases and J dropped 3; count of bases not matched to a gene: 6. This CDR3 contains 14 residues. The CDR3 region is CASGTRGVYNEQFF. In DNA, the CDR3 is TGTGCCAGCGGGACTAGGGGGGTCTACAATGAGCAGTTCTTC.

The V call is TRBV19, the J call TRBJ2-7, with TRBD1 identical over 10 bases. V was pared by 7 bases and J by 2 bases, with 8 bases of the junction left unmatched. The germline V gene has CDR1 LNHDA and CDR2 SQIVND (reference sequence). The CDR3 has 15 residues. As DNA, the CDR3 is TGTGCCAGTAATGCTTTCGGACAGGGGGCCTACGAGCAGTACTTC. This translates into CASNAFGQGAYEQYF.

The chain recombines TRBV18 with TRBJ2-2, with D perhaps matching TRBD1 (6 bases). There are 15 residues in the CDR3. Germline CDR1 reads KGHSH; CDR2 reads LQKENI. Trimming left V 4 bases short and J 3 bases short, with 12 bases between. The CDR3 nucleotides read TGTGCCAGCTCACGCCGGGACACGGACACCGGGGAGCTGTTTTTT. Its translation is CASSRRDTDTGELFF.

The chain has TRBV30 and TRBJ1-4; D possibly corresponds to TRBD1 (6 bases). The CDR3 is 16 amino acids. Looked up from germline, CDR1 is GTSNPN and CDR2 is SVGIG (reference sequence). The V end lost 3 bases, the J end lost 6 bases, and 20 bases lay between the germline ends. The chain's CDR3 is CAWSGSTGFWDEKLFF. The CDR3 DNA reads as TGTGCCTGGAGCGGATCAACAGGGTTTTGGGATGAAAAACTGTTTTTT.

The rearrangement uses TRBV10-3 and TRBJ2-5; D call uncertain. Trimming took off 5 bases at V and 4 bases at J, with 8 bases between the two ends. CDR3 size: 12 residues. Germline CDR1 ENHRY, CDR2 SYGVKD. CDR3 coding DNA: TGTGCCATCAGTACGAAGAGAGAGACCCAGTACTTC. This gives the protein CAISTKRETQYF.

V usage is TRBV4-3 and J usage is TRBJ2-7; 13 nucleotides match TRBD2. Germline lookup yields CDR1 LGHNA and CDR2 YSLEER. The length of the CDR3 is 19 residues. V trimming: 0 bases; J trimming: 0 bases; junction bases outside the gene matches: 8. CDR3 sequence: CASSQEALAGGPVSYEQYF. CDR3 DNA: TGCGCCAGCAGCCAAGAGGCACTAGCGGGAGGGCCGGTCTCCTACGAGCAGTACTTC.

The rearrangement joins TRBV19 to TRBJ1-2, with D uncertain. The V gene's germline CDR1 is LNHDA and CDR2 SQIVND (reference sequence). The CDR3 consists of 14 residues. Between the trimmed V and J ends, which lost 5 bases and 2 bases, there was a span of 12 bases. The CDR3 DNA reads as TGTGCCAGTAGTCTGAATCGGGGAAACTATGGCTACACCTTC. This translates into CASSLNRGNYGYTF.

J is TRBJ2-6 and V is TRBV14, with 9 positions matching TRBD1. V lost 4 bases, J lost 2 bases, and 9 bases stayed unmatched. Germline values: CDR1 SGHDN, CDR2 FVKESK. This CDR3 spans 18 amino acids. CDR3 in amino acids: CASSRPGQGLTGANVLTF. The CDR3 DNA is TGTGCCAGCAGCCGCCCGGGACAGGGTTTGACTGGGGCCAACGTCCTGACTTTC.

This chain joins TRBV28 and TRBJ2-7, with D possibly TRBD2 on 6 matching bases. The V end was cut by 2 bases, the J end by 1 base, with 9 bases between. CDR1 is MDHEN, CDR2 SYDVKM, per germline. This CDR3 comprises 14 residues. The CDR3 nucleotides read TGTGCCAGCAGTTTAACCGGGAGATCCTACGAGCAGTACTTC. It encodes CASSLTGRSYEQYF.

A single count supports this clone. The V call is TRBV5-1, the J call TRBJ2-3; perhaps TRBD2 as D (6 bases). CDR3 length equals 14 residues. V was cut by 4 bases and J by 4 bases, with 13 bases left in between. CDR1 is SGHRS and CDR2 is YFSETQ in the germline V gene. The CDR3 sequence: CASSLGRQSDTQYF. The CDR3 DNA reads as TGCGCCAGCAGCCTGGGGAGGCAGTCAGATACGCAGTATTTT. The full variable domain, with the rest looked up from reference TRBV5-1 and TRBJ2-3, is KAGVTQTPRYLIKTRGQQVTLSCSPISGHRSVSWYQQTPGQGLQFLFEYFSETQRNKGNFPGRFSGRQFSNSRSEMNVSTLELGDSALYLCASSLGRQSDTQYFGPGTRLTVL.

The chain carries TRBV18 and TRBJ1-2; D is undetermined. The germline V and J ends were trimmed by 2 bases and 3 bases, with 13 bases remaining between them. The CDR3 spans 15 residues. In germline, CDR1 is KGHSH, CDR2 LQKENI. The CDR3 DNA follows: TGTGCCAGCTCACCATCTCCAACGGTAGACTATGGCTACACCTTC. Its protein is CASSPSPTVDYGYTF.

This chain links TRBV7-6 with TRBJ2-3; no clear D. The CDR3 spans 13 residues. Germline CDR1 reads SGHVS; CDR2 reads FNYEAQ. The ends were cut back, 2 bases at V and 4 bases at J, with 7 bases in the middle. CDR3 nucleotide sequence: TGTGCCAGCAGCTTACAGGAAGCAGATACGCAGTATTTT. Protein sequence: CASSLQEADTQYF.

The chain recombines TRBV9 with TRBJ1-1, with D uncertain. This CDR3 contains 14 residues. The V gene lost 0 bases and the J gene lost 1 base, with 7 bases spanning the gap. Per germline, CDR1 SGDLS and CDR2 YYNGEE. CDR3 DNA sequence: TGTGCCAGCAGCGTAGCCCCAGAGAACACTGAAGCTTTCTTT. It codes for CASSVAPENTEAFF.